The 17 T cell receptor beta chains listed next were all sequenced from one sample in a study of vaccination effects on CD4 cells after COVID-19. The table came from immunoSEQ multiplex PCR; TCRdb's copy has only in-frame clones and leaves some out. The sample records 25,000 to 35,000 clones, 72% being singletons. Pools of viral peptides were used by the ViraFEST assay to expand antigen-specific CD4+ T cells ahead of sequencing. Once cultured for 10 days, the cells underwent separation to obtain CD4+ T cells. The study found no prior SARS-CoV-2 infection in the vaccine recipients, who tested negative for nucleocapsid antibodies. No antigens are known for them. Sequencing was performed on CD4+ T cells from PBMCs cultured with SARS-CoV-2 spike peptides, taken before COVID-19 vaccination. Receptors were obtained from a human donor who received a COVID-19 vaccine.

The chain has TRBV27 and TRBJ2-7, with TRBD1 as a possible D gene (6 bases). The CDR3 spans 13 residues. Germline V CDR1 and CDR2: MNHEY, SMNVEV (reference sequence). With 6 bases removed from V and 5 bases from J, the gap between germline ends came to 14 bases. DNA for the CDR3: TGTGCCAGCAGCTCCTACAGGGAAAACGAGCAGTACTTC. Translation: CASSSYRENEQYF.

This chain uses TRBV27 with TRBJ2-3; 15 bases line up with TRBD2. After removal of 5 bases from V and 0 bases from J, the junction contained 9 bases not matched to a gene. The CDR3 contains 19 residues. Germline loops: CDR1 MNHEY, CDR2 SMNVEV (reference sequence). In DNA form, the CDR3 reads TGTGCCAGCAGTCTGGGACTAGCGGGGGGACGGGAAAGCACAGATACGCAGTATTTT. Amino acid sequence: CASSLGLAGGRESTDTQYF.

J is TRBJ2-1 and V is TRBV6-2 or TRBV6-3; D is undetermined. This CDR3 is 14 amino acids long. Germline V gene data show CDR1 as MNHEY and CDR2 as SVGEGT. The V and J ends lost 4 bases and 1 base respectively, with 8 bases between them. The CDR3 DNA is TGTGCCAGCAGTTTATACCGGTCCTACAATGAGCAGTTCTTC. Residues: CASSLYRSYNEQFF.

The count of this clone is one. The gene calls are TRBV4-1 and TRBJ2-2; D might be TRBD2 (7 bases). CDR1 is MGHRA and CDR2 is YSYEKL in the germline V gene. The CDR3 spans 21 residues. V gave up 3 bases and J gave up 2 bases, with 28 bases separating them. CDR3 amino acids: CASSHPSPLNVGGGNTGELFF. The CDR3 nucleotides read TGCGCCAGCAGCCATCCCAGTCCCCTGAACGTAGGGGGGGGAAACACCGGGGAGCTGTTTTTT.

V usage is TRBV19 and J usage is TRBJ2-7, with TRBD2 matching over 7 bases. Trimming took 7 bases from V and 2 from J; bases not matched to a gene: 8. CDR3 length: 14 amino acids. Germline CDR1 reads LNHDA; CDR2 reads SQIVND (reference sequence). CDR3 nucleotides: TGTGCCAGTACCCCGGCTAGCGGACCCTACGAGCAGTACTTC. Amino acid sequence: CASTPASGPYEQYF.

V and J are TRBV28 and TRBJ1-4; D possibly corresponds to TRBD1 (5 bases). V was pared by 5 bases and J by 7 bases, with 14 bases between. Looked up from germline, CDR1 is MDHEN and CDR2 is SYDVKM. This CDR3 has 14 amino acids. CDR3 sequence reads: CASSTPGRTEKLFF. In DNA form, the CDR3 reads TGTGCCAGCAGTACGCCGGGACGAACTGAAAAACTGTTTTTT.

The chain couples TRBV6-6 to TRBJ1-5; D remains unclear. From germline, CDR1 is MNHNY and CDR2 SVGAGI (reference sequence). The CDR3 has 13 residues. V was trimmed by 9 bases and J by 2 bases, leaving 11 bases between them. This CDR3 reads CAREGSGNQPQHF. The CDR3 region has the DNA TGTGCCAGAGAGGGAAGCGGCAATCAGCCCCAGCATTTT.

This clone was counted a few times. This rearrangement joins TRBV29-1 to TRBJ2-7; D perhaps matches TRBD2 (5 bases). CDR1 is SQVTM and CDR2 is ANQGSEA in the germline V gene. CDR3 length: 14 amino acids. V was cut by 6 bases and J by 1 base, with 16 bases left in between. CDR3 sequence (DNA): TGCAGCGTGGAACGGGGATCTGGGTCCTACGAGCAGTACTTC. Its translation: CSVERGSGSYEQYF.

The V gene is TRBV19, the J gene TRBJ2-3; 11 bases align to TRBD2. J gave up 2 bases and V 5 bases, and 6 bases lay outside the gene matches. The CDR3 totals 16 residues. Looked up from germline, CDR1 is LNHDA and CDR2 is SQIVND (reference sequence). CDR3 loop: CASSVTSGSLTDTQYF. The DNA of the CDR3 is TGTGCCAGTAGTGTCACTAGCGGGAGTCTCACAGATACGCAGTATTTT.

This chain connects TRBV27 to TRBJ2-5; D is ambiguous. Germline CDR1 MNHEY, CDR2 SMNVEV (reference sequence). This CDR3 contains 13 residues. V was shortened by 7 bases and J by 3 bases, with 12 bases between the two germline ends. The CDR3 loop is CASIPVDKETQYF. The CDR3 bases are TGTGCCAGCATCCCTGTGGATAAAGAGACCCAGTACTTC.

Written as DNA, the CDR3 is TGTGCCAGCTCATCGAGACATCCACCAGGCGCAGATACGCAGTATTTT. It yields the protein CASSSRHPPGADTQYF. The rearrangement joins TRBV18 to TRBJ2-3; D is uncertain. The CDR3 covers 16 residues. CDR1 KGHSH and CDR2 LQKENI come from the germline V gene. V shed 5 bases and J shed 4 bases, with 19 bases lying between them.

This chain uses TRBV20-1 with TRBJ2-7; D unclear. This CDR3 contains 11 residues. Germline lookup yields CDR1 DFQATT and CDR2 SNEGSKA (reference sequence). Trimming took off 1 base at V and 5 bases at J, with 6 bases between the two ends. CDR3 DNA sequence: TGCAGTGCTAGAGTGGGTGACGAGCAGTACTTC. It encodes CSARVGDEQYF.

V and J are TRBV5-1 and TRBJ2-3; D possibly corresponds to TRBD2 (5 bases). The CDR3 is made up of 16 amino acids. Germline V gene sequence: CDR1 SGHRS, CDR2 YFSETQ. V was pared by 4 bases and J by 2 bases, with 17 bases between. CDR3 sequence (DNA): TGCGCCAGCAGCCCCTCCCCCGTTAGCGCCACAGATACGCAGTATTTT. Its translation: CASSPSPVSATDTQYF.

This clone occurred a few times. The rearrangement links TRBV4-1 to TRBJ2-2, with D perhaps matching TRBD1 (6 bases). Germline CDR1 and CDR2: MGHRA and YSYEKL. V was cut by 6 bases and J by 2 bases, with 16 bases left in between. The CDR3 is 16 residues long. This CDR3 reads CASRHMTGPNTGELFF. In DNA, the CDR3 is TGCGCCAGCAGACACATGACAGGACCCAACACCGGGGAGCTGTTTTTT.

This sequence joins TRBV14 and TRBJ1-2; perhaps TRBD1 as D (5 bases). The CDR3 is 14 residues long. The V gene's germline CDR1 is SGHDN and CDR2 FVKESK. V gave up 5 bases and J gave up 5 bases, with 15 bases separating them. CDR3 in amino acids: CASSEALGGYGYTF. As DNA, the CDR3 is TGTGCCAGCAGCGAGGCCCTGGGGGGATATGGCTACACCTTC.

V is TRBV10-3 and J is TRBJ2-3; D perhaps matches TRBD1 (7 bases). Trimming stripped 4 bases from V and 2 bases from J, with 16 bases between. CDR3 length: 16 amino acids. Germline V gives CDR1 ENHRY, CDR2 SYGVKD. This CDR3 is CAISGGQGGTTDTQYF. The CDR3 DNA follows: TGTGCCATCAGTGGCGGGCAGGGGGGTACCACAGATACGCAGTATTTT.

The V call is TRBV11-2, the J call TRBJ1-3; D not resolved. V dropped 6 bases and J dropped 0 bases, with 12 bases sitting between them. Germline values: CDR1 SGHAT, CDR2 FQNNGV. The CDR3 has 15 amino acids. In nucleotides, the CDR3 is TGTGCCAGCAGTTATGACCCGAGCTCTGGAAACACCATATATTTT. Translating gives CASSYDPSSGNTIYF.